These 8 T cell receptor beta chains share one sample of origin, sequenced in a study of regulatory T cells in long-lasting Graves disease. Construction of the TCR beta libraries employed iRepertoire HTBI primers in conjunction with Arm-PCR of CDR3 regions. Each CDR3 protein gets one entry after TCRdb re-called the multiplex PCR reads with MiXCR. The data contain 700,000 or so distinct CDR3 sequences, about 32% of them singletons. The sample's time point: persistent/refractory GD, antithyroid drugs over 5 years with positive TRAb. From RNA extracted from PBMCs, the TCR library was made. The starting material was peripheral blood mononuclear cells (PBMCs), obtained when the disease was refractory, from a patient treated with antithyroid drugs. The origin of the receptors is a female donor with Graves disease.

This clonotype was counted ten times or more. CDR3 loop: CASSLIGQGTETQYF. CDR3 DNA: TGTGCCAGCAGTTTAATCGGACAGGGTACGGAGACCCAGTACTTC. The chain links TRBV28 to TRBJ2-5, with TRBD1 identical over 8 bases. With 2 bases clipped from V and 5 bases from J, the junction kept 7 bases outside the gene matches. This CDR3 contains 15 residues. Germline loops: CDR1 MDHEN, CDR2 SYDVKM.

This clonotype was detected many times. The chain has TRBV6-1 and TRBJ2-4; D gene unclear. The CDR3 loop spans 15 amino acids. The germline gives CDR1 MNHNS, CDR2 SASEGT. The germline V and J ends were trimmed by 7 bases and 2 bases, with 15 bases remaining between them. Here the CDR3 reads CASTVGFGSKNIQYF. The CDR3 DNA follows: TGTGCCAGCACAGTGGGGTTCGGATCCAAAAACATTCAGTACTTC.

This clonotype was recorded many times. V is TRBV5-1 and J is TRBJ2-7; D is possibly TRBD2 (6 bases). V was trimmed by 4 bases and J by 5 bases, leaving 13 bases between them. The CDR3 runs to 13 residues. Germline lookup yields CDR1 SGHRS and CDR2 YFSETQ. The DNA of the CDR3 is TGCGCCAGCAGCCCCCGGGAGCGGAACGAGCAGTACTTC. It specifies CASSPRERNEQYF.

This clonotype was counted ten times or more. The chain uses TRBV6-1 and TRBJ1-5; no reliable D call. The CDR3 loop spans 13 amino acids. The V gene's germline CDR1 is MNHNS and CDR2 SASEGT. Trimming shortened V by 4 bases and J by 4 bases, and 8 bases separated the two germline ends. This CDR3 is CASSVADNQPQHF. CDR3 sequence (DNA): TGTGCCAGCAGTGTAGCGGATAATCAGCCCCAGCATTTT.

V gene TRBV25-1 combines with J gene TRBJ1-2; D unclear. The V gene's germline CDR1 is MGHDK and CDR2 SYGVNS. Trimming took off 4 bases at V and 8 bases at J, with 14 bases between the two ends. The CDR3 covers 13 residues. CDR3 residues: CASSAPRARGYTF. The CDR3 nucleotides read TGTGCCAGCAGTGCCCCAAGGGCGCGGGGCTACACCTTC.

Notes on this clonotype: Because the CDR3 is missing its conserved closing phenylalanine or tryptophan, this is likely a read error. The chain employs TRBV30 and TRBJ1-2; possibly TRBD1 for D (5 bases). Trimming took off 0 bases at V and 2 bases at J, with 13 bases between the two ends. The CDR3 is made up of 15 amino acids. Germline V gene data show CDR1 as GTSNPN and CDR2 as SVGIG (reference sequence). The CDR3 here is CAWSVRQGSNYGYTL. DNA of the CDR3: TGTGCCTGGAGTGTACGGCAGGGCTCGAACTATGGCTACACCCTC.

The CDR3 loop reads CAISLAGEETQYF. For the CDR3, the DNA is TGTGCCATCAGTTTAGCGGGAGAGGAGACCCAGTACTTC. This rearrangement joins TRBV10-3 to TRBJ2-5; 9 nucleotides match TRBD2. The V gene's germline CDR1 is ENHRY and CDR2 SYGVKD. The CDR3 extends over 13 amino acids. Germline trimming cut 5 bases from V and 5 bases from J; bases unmatched to any gene: 3.

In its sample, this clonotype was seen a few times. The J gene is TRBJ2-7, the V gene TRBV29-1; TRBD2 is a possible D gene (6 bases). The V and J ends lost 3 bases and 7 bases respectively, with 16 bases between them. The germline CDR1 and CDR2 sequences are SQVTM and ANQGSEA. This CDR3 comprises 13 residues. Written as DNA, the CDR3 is TGCAGCGTTGAGGGCGCGGGACGATGGGAGCAGTACTTC. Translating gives CSVEGAGRWEQYF.